This T cell receptor beta chain originates from a study of cytomegalovirus exposure and HLA in healthy donors. Per the germline V gene, CDR1 is MGHRA and CDR2 is YSYEKL. This CDR3 is 17 amino acids long. V dropped 3 bases and J dropped 4; count of bases not matched to a gene: 5. Amplification used 60 Vbeta primers and 13 Jbeta primers. Some clones are missing from TCRdb's copy, which holds only in-frame ones; the method was immunoSEQ multiplex PCR. This table holds 130,000 or so clones, around 83% found once. The rearrangement uses TRBV4-1 and TRBJ2-3; TRBD2 matches at 15 bases. The receptor comes from a woman aged 18-29 years in good health and CMV-seropositive. Specimen: PBMCs. The chain's CDR3 is CASSHGLAGGPSDTQYF. CDR3 nucleotides: TGCGCCAGCAGCCACGGACTAGCGGGGGGGCCCTCAGATACGCAGTATTTT.